Shown below are 17 T cell receptor beta chains from a single sample sequenced in a study of technical replicates of blood from several donors. Profiled with immunoSEQ multiplex PCR; TCRdb holds only in-frame clones, not every one. Of just over 80,000 clones listed, around 96% are singletons. The sequenced sample was T cells isolated from PBMCs. These receptors were collected from a human donor in good health.

The rearrangement links TRBV5-8 to TRBJ2-3; D might be TRBD2 (5 bases). The CDR3 has 16 amino acids. Trimming stripped 0 bases from V and 2 bases from J, with 13 bases between. From germline, CDR1 is SGHTS and CDR2 YDEGEE. As DNA, the CDR3 is TGTGCCAGCAGCTTGGTGCCTAGCTCCTACACAGATACGCAGTATTTT. Its translation: CASSLVPSSYTDTQYF.

This chain joins TRBV5-1 and TRBJ2-3; 10 bases align to TRBD1. The CDR3 has 16 amino acids. The germline gives CDR1 SGHRS, CDR2 YFSETQ. V was pared by 2 bases and J by 2 bases, with 5 bases of the junction left unmatched. In DNA, the CDR3 is TGCGCCAGCAGCTTAAACGGGACAGGGGTCACAGATACGCAGTATTTT. Translation: CASSLNGTGVTDTQYF. Based on the CDR3 plus reference TRBV5-1 and TRBJ2-3, the full variable domain is KAGVTQTPRYLIKTRGQQVTLSCSPISGHRSVSWYQQTPGQGLQFLFEYFSETQRNKGNFPGRFSGRQFSNSRSEMNVSTLELGDSALYLCASSLNGTGVTDTQYFGPGTRLTVL.

This chain uses TRBV7-9 with TRBJ2-5, with D perhaps matching TRBD2 (6 bases). The CDR3 contains 16 residues. Trimming removed 1 base from V and 0 bases from J, with 12 bases in between. Germline CDR1 is SEHNR and CDR2 is FQNEAQ (reference sequence). Here the CDR3 DNA reads TGTGCCAGCAGCTTAGGGGGGACTCCGTACCAAGAGACCCAGTACTTC. Translated, it gives CASSLGGTPYQETQYF.

This chain links TRBV2 with TRBJ1-2; 9 bases agree with TRBD1. Germline values: CDR1 SNHLY, CDR2 FYNNEI. Trimming at V came to 6 bases and at J to 2 bases, leaving 4 bases not matched to a gene. The CDR3 loop spans 14 amino acids. CDR3 DNA sequence: TGTGCCAGCAGGGGACAGGGAGCGAACTATGGCTACACCTTC. As protein: CASRGQGANYGYTF.

The rearrangement joins TRBV9 to TRBJ2-7, with 11 bases that match TRBD2. Losses at the gene ends were 3 bases for V and 6 bases for J; bases not matched to a gene: 11. There are 16 residues in the CDR3. Germline assignment: CDR1 SGDLS and CDR2 YYNGEE. CDR3 protein: CASSAPIAGGPGEQYF. In DNA, the CDR3 is TGTGCCAGCAGCGCTCCGATAGCGGGAGGGCCGGGCGAGCAGTACTTC.

The chain combines TRBV7-3 with TRBJ2-2; 9 bases agree with TRBD1. The CDR3 has 14 amino acids. Germline CDR1 SGHTA, CDR2 FQGTGA. V lost 6 bases and J lost 7; bases outside the gene matches: 6. CDR3 amino acids: CASRQQGAGGELFF. The CDR3 nucleotides read TGTGCCAGCAGGCAACAGGGGGCAGGCGGGGAGCTGTTTTTT.

The chain carries TRBV18 and TRBJ1-2; the D is unclear. Germline CDR1 reads KGHSH; CDR2 reads LQKENI. Trimming left V 3 bases short and J 8 bases short, with 16 bases between. This CDR3 region has 14 residues. The CDR3 sequence is CASSPQAWEGGYTF. The CDR3 DNA reads as TGTGCCAGCTCACCCCAGGCGTGGGAGGGAGGCTACACCTTC.

The chain carries TRBV7-2 and TRBJ1-2; 10 nucleotides line up with TRBD1. This CDR3 contains 14 residues. Germline V gene sequence: CDR1 SGHTA, CDR2 FQGNSA. The V gene end was trimmed by 1 base and the J gene end by 4 bases; junction bases not matched to a gene: 0. The DNA for the CDR3 is TGTGCCAGCAGCTTAGGGACAGGGGGCTATGGCTACACCTTC. Its protein is CASSLGTGGYGYTF.

There are a few counts of this clone. CDR3 DNA: TGTGCCAGCAGTGTGGAGGGGCAGGGTTATGGCTACACCTTC. This translates into CASSVEGQGYGYTF. The genes are TRBV6-4 and TRBJ1-2; TRBD1 is a possible D gene (5 bases). Trimming removed 4 bases from V and 5 bases from J, with 14 bases in between. This CDR3 region has 14 residues. Germline V gene data show CDR1 as MRHNA and CDR2 as SNTAGT.

The V gene is TRBV29-1, the J gene TRBJ2-7; TRBD1 might be the D (5 bases). CDR1 is SQVTM, CDR2 ANQGSEA, per germline. This CDR3 has 16 amino acids. Trimming took off 7 bases at V and 4 bases at J, with 26 bases between the two ends. CDR3 residues: CSASPDPGSRAYEQYF. The CDR3, as DNA: TGCAGCGCCAGCCCGGACCCAGGGTCGAGAGCTTACGAGCAGTACTTC.

The V and J genes are TRBV9 and TRBJ2-1; D may be TRBD1 (6 bases). Deletions cut 6 bases from V and 2 bases from J, with 12 bases between. Germline CDR1 is SGDLS and CDR2 is YYNGEE. This CDR3 has 14 amino acids. The CDR3 DNA sequence: TGTGCCAGCACTACTGGGGGCCCCTACAATGAGCAGTTCTTC. Translation gives CASTTGGPYNEQFF.

The chain couples TRBV9 to TRBJ1-2; 9 bases agree with TRBD1. CDR1 and CDR2 (germline): SGDLS, YYNGEE. This CDR3 is 16 amino acids long. V dropped 3 bases and J dropped 5; count of bases not matched to a gene: 11. The CDR3 protein is CASSAPTGGLWYGYTF. CDR3 nucleotides: TGTGCCAGCAGCGCCCCAACAGGGGGCCTTTGGTATGGCTACACCTTC. Full variable domain (outside the CDR3, taken from reference TRBV9 and TRBJ1-2): DSGVTQTPKHLITATGQRVTLRCSPRSGDLSVYWYQQSLDQGLQFLIQYYNGEERAKGNILERFSAQQFPDLHSELNLSSLELGDSALYFCASSAPTGGLWYGYTFGSGTRLTVV.

The chain carries TRBV2 and TRBJ1-2, with a tentative D call TRBD1 (5 bases). The V gene lost 3 bases and the J gene lost 5 bases, with 16 bases spanning the gap. The CDR3 covers 15 residues. Germline V gene lookup returns CDR1 SNHLY and CDR2 FYNNEI. The CDR3 nucleotides are TGTGCCAGCAGTGACTTCGGGGGGAGAAGGTATGGCTACACCTTC. It codes for CASSDFGGRRYGYTF. The variable domain in full, completed from reference TRBV2 and TRBJ1-2, reads EPEVTQTPSHQVTQMGQEVILRCVPISNHLYFYWYRQILGQKVEFLVSFYNNEISEKSEIFDDQFSVERPDGSNFTLKIRSTKLEDSAMYFCASSDFGGRRYGYTFGSGTRLTVV.

This chain links TRBV6-5 with TRBJ2-7; 9 positions agree with TRBD2. CDR3 size: 12 residues. The J segment lost 9 bases and the V segment lost 5 bases, leaving 5 bases of the junction unmatched. Germline CDR1 MNHEY, CDR2 SVGAGI. As DNA, the CDR3 is TGTGCCAGCAGTCAACTAGCGGGCCTGCAGTACTTC. Translated, it gives CASSQLAGLQYF.

The chain uses TRBV7-9 and TRBJ2-1; perhaps TRBD2 as D (6 bases). This CDR3 comprises 16 residues. Germline V CDR1 and CDR2: SEHNR, FQNEAQ (reference sequence). V was shortened by 1 base and J by 1 base, with 11 bases between the two germline ends. DNA for the CDR3: TGTGCCAGCAGCTTAGGGTCGGCGGGGTCCTACAATGAGCAGTTCTTC. Translated: CASSLGSAGSYNEQFF.

This clone was counted a single time. The CDR3 sequence: CASRQGQGNVDNYGYTF. Written as DNA, the CDR3 is TGCGCCAGCAGACAGGGGCAGGGTAATGTTGATAACTATGGCTACACCTTC. The V and J genes are TRBV10-2 and TRBJ1-2; 7 positions match TRBD1. Germline lookup yields CDR1 WSHSY and CDR2 SAAADI. J was trimmed by 1 base and V by 6 bases; bases with no gene match: 14. The CDR3 is 17 amino acids.

J is TRBJ1-1 and V is TRBV29-1; TRBD1 agrees at 9 bases. V was pared by 0 bases and J by 11 bases, with 7 bases of the junction left unmatched. This CDR3 has 13 residues. CDR1 is SQVTM and CDR2 is ANQGSEA in the germline V gene. CDR3 DNA: TGCAGCGTTGAAGACGGACAGGGGATCGTGGCTTTCTTT. Its translation: CSVEDGQGIVAFF.